By sample fraction, the clone carrying this T cell receptor beta chain is medium-sized. Its antigen is not known. These data are taken from a study of early T cells in non-severe SARS-CoV-2 infection. Overall study context: Unpaired chains resulted from sequencing bulk RNA of unsorted whole blood. Study-level findings and limits: VDJdb matching favored anti-spike CD8 responses, missing private and CD4 specificities.

With 0 bases removed from V and 12 bases from J, the gap between germline ends came to 11 bases. CDR3 length: 12 amino acids. Germline values: CDR1 MGHRA, CDR2 YSYEKL. Molecules of cDNA were individually given unique molecular identifiers that were attached to them. A single record per CDR3 protein comes from TCRdb applying MiXCR to the 5' RACE reads. This repertoire shows about 20,000 distinct CDR3 sequences, under 5.5% found once; its top ten account for approximately 5.3%. The sample was whole blood. This sequence was found in an adult who was a healthcare worker with PCR-confirmed SARS-CoV-2 infection or an uninfected control (not recorded which). The chain recombines TRBV4-1 with TRBJ1-1; weak D call: TRBD1 (5 bases). CDR3 in amino acids: CASSQDAGPSFF. CDR3 DNA sequence: TGCGCCAGCAGCCAAGATGCAGGGCCATCTTTCTTT.